This entry describes one T cell receptor (beta chain). What it binds is not known. V was pared by 7 bases and J by 6 bases, with 19 bases between. The CDR3 sequence is 15 residues long. CDR1 is MNHNS and CDR2 is SASEGT in the germline V gene. This sample stems from a study of cytomegalovirus exposure and HLA in healthy donors. Whole-study results and caveats: The authors excluded some V segments, including TRBV6-2 and TRBV6-3, as indistinguishable.

The study ran its PCR with 60 Vbeta and 13 Jbeta primers. Clones were sequenced by immunoSEQ multiplex PCR, and TCRdb holds only the in-frame ones, with some missing. This sample has 110,000 or so clones, with 82% found just once. The sequenced sample was PBMCs. V gene TRBV6-1 combines with J gene TRBJ2-1; the D gene is possibly TRBD2 (5 bases). The clonotype was recovered from a young woman in good health and CMV-seronegative. The CDR3 spells CASTESGSRLNEQFF. The CDR3 DNA reads as TGTGCCAGCACCGAATCGGGATCAAGACTCAATGAGCAGTTCTTC.